These 20 T cell receptor beta chains originate from one sample sequenced in a study of OX40 agonist ivuxolimab in advanced cancers. Sequencing used immunoSEQ multiplex PCR; TCRdb keeps in-frame clones, though not all of them. This table has some 50,000 clones, less than 85% appearing once. The sample consisted of CD4+ or CD8+ T cells sorted from blood, taken in a trial of the OX40 agonist ivuxolimab. All receptors derive from an adult with an advanced solid tumor such as melanoma, head and neck, liver or kidney cancer.

The chain joins TRBV4-1 to TRBJ1-1; 9 nucleotides align to TRBD1. J lost 4 bases, V lost 2 bases, and 5 bases had no gene match. Per germline, CDR1 MGHRA and CDR2 YSYEKL. The CDR3 consists of 15 residues. The CDR3 bases are TGCGCCAGCAGCCAAATGCCGGGACAGGGCACTGAAGCTTTCTTT. Its translation is CASSQMPGQGTEAFF.

The V gene is TRBV28, the J gene TRBJ1-2, with D unclear. Germline assignment: CDR1 MDHEN and CDR2 SYDVKM. V was shortened by 5 bases and J by 2 bases, with 6 bases between the two germline ends. The CDR3 loop spans 12 amino acids. The CDR3 sequence is CASSLQNYGYTF. The DNA of the CDR3 is TGTGCCAGCAGTCTACAAAACTATGGCTACACCTTC.

This clone was found once. The rearrangement uses TRBV6-5 and TRBJ1-2; D not resolved. The germline V gene has CDR1 MNHEY and CDR2 SVGAGI. This CDR3 spans 15 amino acids. V was trimmed by 7 bases and J by 4 bases, leaving 19 bases between them. The CDR3 sequence is CASTKNIGLFYGYTF. CDR3 DNA sequence: TGTGCCAGCACCAAGAACATCGGCCTTTTCTATGGCTACACCTTC.

The V call is TRBV19, the J call TRBJ1-2, with D hard to call. V was shortened by 5 bases and J by 3 bases, with 16 bases between the two germline ends. Germline loops: CDR1 LNHDA, CDR2 SQIVND (reference sequence). The CDR3 has 15 residues. The CDR3 DNA is TGTGCCAGTAGTCCCCCCGGGGAGGGCTACTATGGCTACACCTTC. It is translated as CASSPPGEGYYGYTF. The variable domain in full, completed from reference TRBV19 and TRBJ1-2, reads DGGITQSPKYLFRKEGQNVTLSCEQNLNHDAMYWYRQDPGQGLRLIYYSQIVNDFQKGDIAEGYSVSREKKESFPLTVTSAQKNPTAFYLCASSPPGEGYYGYTFGSGTRLTVV.

The V call is TRBV5-6, the J call TRBJ2-7; the match to TRBD1 covers 9 bases. V was pared by 3 bases and J by 5 bases, with 6 bases of the junction left unmatched. CDR1 and CDR2 (germline): SGHDT, YYEEEE. This CDR3 has 14 residues. The CDR3 protein is CASSSLDRGHEQYF. The CDR3 DNA reads as TGTGCCAGCAGCTCCCTGGACAGGGGCCACGAGCAGTACTTC. Full variable domain (missing parts from reference TRBV5-6 and TRBJ2-7): DAGVTQSPTHLIKTRGQQVTLRCSPKSGHDTVSWYQQALGQGPQFIFQYYEEEERQRGNFPDRFSGHQFPNYSSELNVNALLLGDSALYLCASSSLDRGHEQYFGPGTRLTVT.

The chain couples TRBV7-8 to TRBJ2-5; D not certain. Trimming stripped 1 base from V and 5 bases from J, with 2 bases between. Germline V gene sequence: CDR1 SGHVS, CDR2 FQNEAQ. The CDR3 consists of 11 residues. The CDR3 region is CASSLDETQYF. Written as DNA, the CDR3 is TGTGCCAGCAGCTTAGACGAGACCCAGTACTTC.

The rearrangement links TRBV27 to TRBJ2-7; 7 positions agree with TRBD2. CDR3 length equals 18 residues. V shed 2 bases, J shed 3 bases, and the junction held 16 bases outside the gene matches. CDR1 MNHEY and CDR2 SMNVEV come from the germline V gene (reference sequence). The DNA of the CDR3 is TGTGCCAGCAGTTTACGGGGAGGGAGAGGGTCCCCTAACTACGAGCAGTACTTC. It yields the protein CASSLRGGRGSPNYEQYF.

This chain connects TRBV6-6 to TRBJ2-7; possible D gene TRBD1, 5 bases. The CDR3 has 13 amino acids. Trimming stripped 11 bases from V and 2 bases from J, with 16 bases between. Germline V lookup: CDR1 MNHNY, CDR2 SVGAGI (reference sequence). Here the CDR3 reads CASYRGATYEQYF. In DNA form, the CDR3 reads TGTGCCTCCTACCGTGGGGCTACCTACGAGCAGTACTTC.

The gene calls are TRBV7-9 and TRBJ2-3, with D tentatively TRBD1 or TRBD2 (6 bases each). V lost 2 bases and J 1 base, leaving 13 bases between the germline ends. Germline CDR1 SEHNR, CDR2 FQNEAQ (reference sequence). This CDR3 spans 16 amino acids. The CDR3 DNA follows: TGTGCCAGCAGCTTATCCGGGGGCATTGGCACAGATACGCAGTATTTT. It codes for CASSLSGGIGTDTQYF.

The J gene is TRBJ2-1, the V gene TRBV27, with 9 nucleotides matching TRBD2. The germline CDR1 and CDR2 sequences are MNHEY and SMNVEV (reference sequence). This CDR3 has 16 residues. Unmatched junction bases numbered 6, after V lost 5 bases and J lost 1 base. The CDR3 loop reads CASSKGLAFSYNEQFF. CDR3 sequence (DNA): TGTGCCAGCAGTAAAGGACTAGCGTTTTCCTACAATGAGCAGTTCTTC.

This clone was counted a single time. The rearrangement uses TRBV4-3 and TRBJ1-5; D gene unclear. The CDR3 consists of 16 residues. V was trimmed by 3 bases and J by 0 bases, leaving 12 bases between them. The germline gives CDR1 LGHNA, CDR2 YSLEER. CDR3 residues: CASSHGRYDSNQPQHF. CDR3 coding DNA: TGCGCCAGCAGCCATGGGAGGTACGATAGCAATCAGCCCCAGCATTTT.

This clone was seen just once. The rearrangement uses TRBV7-2 and TRBJ1-2, with D maybe TRBD1 (5 bases). The CDR3 sequence is 17 residues long. Germline lookup yields CDR1 SGHTA and CDR2 FQGNSA. The germline V and J ends were trimmed by 3 bases and 0 bases, with 17 bases remaining between them. Here the CDR3 DNA reads TGTGCCAGCAGCTTTCAGGGAGGTCCATTAGCTAACTATGGCTACACCTTC. Residues: CASSFQGGPLANYGYTF. Full variable domain (rest looked up from reference TRBV7-2 and TRBJ1-2): GAGVSQSPSNKVTEKGKDVELRCDPISGHTALYWYRQSLGQGLEFLIYFQGNSAPDKSGLPSDRFSAERTGGSVSTLTIQRTQQEDSAVYLCASSFQGGPLANYGYTFGSGTRLTVV.

The chain recombines TRBV5-1 with TRBJ1-4, with 9 bases fitting TRBD1. Germline CDR1 is SGHRS and CDR2 is YFSETQ. The junction had 6 bases not matched to a gene; V was cut back by 4 bases and J by 5 bases. The CDR3 consists of 15 residues. Here the CDR3 reads CASSLGQGGNEKLFF. The CDR3 nucleotides are TGCGCCAGCAGCCTGGGACAGGGAGGGAATGAAAAACTGTTTTTT.

This clone was seen more than once but under ten times. This sequence joins TRBV28 and TRBJ1-5; D unclear. Germline V CDR1 and CDR2: MDHEN, SYDVKM. CDR3 length: 16 residues. The V end lost 5 bases, the J end lost 0 bases, and 14 bases lay between the germline ends. CDR3 nucleotide sequence: TGTGCCAGCAGTGGGATAGCCCTCTATAGCAATCAGCCCCAGCATTTT. The encoded protein is CASSGIALYSNQPQHF.

The chain joins TRBV28 to TRBJ2-7, with D hard to call. Germline CDR1 is MDHEN and CDR2 is SYDVKM. The CDR3 runs to 11 residues. The V and J ends lost 5 bases and 3 bases respectively, with 5 bases between them. The CDR3 sequence: CASSEYYEQYF. The CDR3 coding sequence is TGTGCCAGCAGTGAGTACTACGAGCAGTACTTC.

This chain links TRBV28 with TRBJ2-1; D is uncertain. CDR1 and CDR2 (germline): MDHEN, SYDVKM. Between the trimmed V and J ends, which lost 3 bases and 10 bases, there was a span of 7 bases. This CDR3 has 11 amino acids. The CDR3: CASSFLGEQFF. The CDR3 bases are TGTGCCAGCAGTTTTTTAGGGGAGCAGTTCTTC.

This clone occurred once. The V gene is TRBV19, the J gene TRBJ1-1; D is uncertain. The CDR3 runs 13 residues. V was trimmed by 8 bases and J by 0 bases, leaving 10 bases between them. Germline-derived CDR1 and CDR2 are LNHDA and SQIVND (reference sequence). The CDR3 region has the DNA TGTGCCAGTCGCGAACATTTGAACACTGAAGCTTTCTTT. Amino acids: CASREHLNTEAFF.

The J gene is TRBJ1-1, the V gene TRBV4-1; weak D call: TRBD1 (5 bases). Looked up from germline, CDR1 is MGHRA and CDR2 is YSYEKL. This CDR3 comprises 15 residues. V was clipped by 3 bases and J by 11 bases, with 22 bases between them. CDR3 in amino acids: CASSQPLVSREGAFF. The DNA for the CDR3 is TGCGCCAGCAGCCAGCCGTTGGTCAGCCGCGAGGGGGCTTTCTTT.

V usage is TRBV6-5 and J usage is TRBJ1-1; D not resolved. V lost 6 bases and J 2 bases, leaving 16 bases between the germline ends. Germline CDR1 and CDR2: MNHEY and SVGAGI. The CDR3 covers 15 residues. The CDR3 nucleotides read TGTGCCAGCAGCCCCGTTGGTCGGCTAAACACTGAAGCTTTCTTT. Protein: CASSPVGRLNTEAFF.

This chain connects TRBV27 to TRBJ1-4; 7 bases align to TRBD1. The CDR3 has 15 amino acids. Trimming cost V 4 bases and J 5 bases; bases outside gene matches: 7. Looked up from germline, CDR1 is MNHEY and CDR2 is SMNVEV (reference sequence). CDR3 nucleotide sequence: TGTGCCAGCAGTTCAACCGGGACAGAGAATGAAAAACTGTTTTTT. Its protein is CASSSTGTENEKLFF.